Following are 2 T cell receptor beta chains from one sample sequenced in a study of long-term antiretroviral therapy in people with HIV. With survey level as its setting, the immunoSEQ assay was v3.0. Clones were sequenced by immunoSEQ multiplex PCR, and TCRdb holds only the in-frame ones, with some missing. This table has tens of thousands of clones, roughly 96% appearing once. This specimen consisted of unsorted PBMCs, obtained 3.7 years after starting antiretroviral therapy. Receptors were obtained from a woman aged 45-60 years with HIV.

The V gene is TRBV7-3, the J gene TRBJ2-5, with 13 bases aligning to TRBD2. Germline CDR1 is SGHTA and CDR2 is FQGTGA. The length of the CDR3 is 16 residues. With V trimmed by 2 bases and J by 4 bases, 4 bases remained unmatched. CDR3 protein: CASSLRGLAGRETQYF. CDR3 nucleotide sequence: TGTGCCAGCAGCTTACGGGGACTAGCGGGGAGAGAGACCCAGTACTTC.

The chain employs TRBV18 and TRBJ1-1; no clear D gene. Trimming cost V 2 bases and J 7 bases, with 17 bases left between them. This CDR3 has 15 residues. CDR1 is KGHSH, CDR2 LQKENI, per germline. The CDR3 loop reads CASSPAGRDLGEAFF. CDR3 nucleotide sequence: TGTGCCAGCTCACCAGCCGGGCGGGATCTTGGTGAAGCTTTCTTT.